Sequencing of this T cell receptor (beta chain) was carried out in a study of T-cell reconstitution after alpha-beta-depleted transplantation in children. Study-level results: It was newly produced T cells that mostly accounted for T-cell counts and diversity one year after transplant. Some patients showed high day-60 TCRbeta diversity, which derived from surviving recipient T cells and thymic progenitors. Reported findings indicate that, about two months after transplant, alpha-beta T cells came from several hundred expanded clones, which were derived from non-depleted graft cells.

During its preparation, the TCRbeta library received unique molecular identifiers. TCRdb re-called the PCR reads through MiXCR, storing one row per CDR3 protein. The sample yields hundreds of thousands of distinct CDR3 sequences, 15% to 20% seen once. This clonotype was seen a few times. Its antigen is unidentified. Per the germline V gene, CDR1 is MNHEY and CDR2 is SVGEGT. The CDR3 runs to 15 residues. V trimming: 7 bases; J trimming: 5 bases; junction bases outside the gene matches: 11. The chain is built from TRBV6-2 or TRBV6-3 and TRBJ2-3; TRBD2 agrees at 8 bases. The sample consisted of PBMCs, mostly from graft donor cells, taken 360 days after TCRalphabeta/CD19-depleted stem cell transplant. The TCR sequence derives from a boy under two years old who had a stem cell transplant for Wiskott-Aldrich syndrome, so the T cells may come from the graft donor. CDR3 DNA: TGTGCCAGCACTCAAATAGCGGGATCCGGAGATACGCAGTATTTT. It encodes CASTQIAGSGDTQYF.